This T cell receptor beta chain was identified during a study of cytomegalovirus exposure and HLA in healthy donors. Notes on the study in general: The authors later linked a missense DCLRE1C variant to TCR beta V- and J-gene trimming.

These donors, healthy bone marrow donors, were studied. The V and J ends lost 6 bases and 5 bases, in that order; junction bases with no gene match: 9. Per germline, CDR1 SNHLY and CDR2 FYNNEI. The CDR3 contains 15 residues. On this clone: The antigen remains unidentified.

In the PCR, 60 Vbeta and 13 Jbeta primers were used. The table came from immunoSEQ multiplex PCR; TCRdb's copy has only in-frame clones and leaves some out. Here the sample spans 210,000 or so clones, approximately 80% being singletons. Material: PBMCs. The sequence came from a woman between 40 and 55 years old in good health and CMV-seronegative. J is TRBJ1-4 and V is TRBV2; 7 bases match TRBD1. CDR3 region: CASRSQGQGNEKLFF. The DNA for the CDR3 is TGTGCCAGCAGGTCACAGGGGCAGGGCAATGAAAAACTGTTTTTT.